These 3 T cell receptor beta chains originate from one sample sequenced in a study of T cell repertoires in cytomegalovirus infection. TCRdb re-called the reads through MiXCR, storing one row per CDR3 protein. The sample carries 570,000 or so distinct CDR3 sequences, roughly 43% recorded once. These receptors are not linked to any known antigen. Material: cultured PBMCs, obtained from culture after CMV antigen stimulation. Receptors originate from a human donor in good health (CMV status not recorded). Some clones in this sample may be carry-over from other donors' samples.

The genes are TRBV7-6 and TRBJ1-1; a weak D match, TRBD1 (5 bases). V was pared by 5 bases and J by 1 base, with 14 bases between. Germline-derived CDR1 and CDR2 are SGHVS and FNYEAQ. This CDR3 has 15 amino acids. The CDR3 reads CASSPDQGRNTEAFF. CDR3 bases: TGTGCCAGCAGCCCTGACCAGGGACGGAACACTGAAGCTTTCTTT.

Written as DNA, the CDR3 is TGTGCCAGCAGCCCGTCCCGGGACCGGGATTCACCCCTCCACTTT. Its protein is CASSPSRDRDSPLHF. J is TRBJ1-6 and V is TRBV7-9; weak D call: TRBD1 (5 bases). The germline V gene encodes CDR1 SEHNR and CDR2 FQNEAQ (reference sequence). V lost 5 bases, J lost 8 bases, and 16 bases lay in between. CDR3 length: 15 residues.

A few counts support this clonotype. The V call is TRBV7-6, the J call TRBJ1-3; D call uncertain. Germline values: CDR1 SGHVS, CDR2 FNYEAQ. The V and J ends lost 1 base and 0 bases respectively, with 10 bases between them. CDR3 length: 16 amino acids. As DNA, the CDR3 is TGTGCCAGCAGCTTAGACACCCCGAGCTCTGGAAACACCATATATTTT. Translated, it gives CASSLDTPSSGNTIYF.